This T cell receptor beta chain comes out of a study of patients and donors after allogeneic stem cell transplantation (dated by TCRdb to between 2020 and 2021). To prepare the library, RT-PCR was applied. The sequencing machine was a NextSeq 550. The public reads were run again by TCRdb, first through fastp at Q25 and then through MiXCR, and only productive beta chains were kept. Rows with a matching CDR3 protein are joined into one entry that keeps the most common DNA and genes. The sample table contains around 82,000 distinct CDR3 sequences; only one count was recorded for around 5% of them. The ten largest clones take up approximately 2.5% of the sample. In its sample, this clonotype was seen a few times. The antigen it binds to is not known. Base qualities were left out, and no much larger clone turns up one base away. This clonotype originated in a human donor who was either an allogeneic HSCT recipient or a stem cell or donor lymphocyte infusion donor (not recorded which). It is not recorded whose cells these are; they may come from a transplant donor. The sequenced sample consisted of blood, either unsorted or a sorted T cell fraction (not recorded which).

CDR3 loop: CASSLALSGTGELFF. The nucleotide sequence is given as TGCGCCAGCAGCTTGGCCTTATCCGGGACCGGGGAGCTGTTTTTT. The sequence joins TRBV5-1 to TRBJ2-2; no D segment can be confidently identified. The V end loses 0 bases and the J end loses 5 bases, and a stretch of 11 bases separates them. As encoded in the germline V gene, CDR1 is SGHRS while CDR2 is YFSETQ. The CDR3 holds 15 amino acids from the cysteine to the phenylalanine. The only DNA kept is the CDR3, 45 bases in frame from the first base.